Below, 18 T cell receptor beta chains from the same sample are listed, as sequenced in a study of blood T cell repertoires in COVID-19. The method was immunoSEQ multiplex PCR; TCRdb's version includes in-frame clones alone and lacks a portion of them. The table shows 300,000 to 400,000 clones, with roughly 90% occurring only once. What was sequenced was peripheral blood. Every receptor here comes from a woman aged 30 to 39 with COVID-19, enrolled during active disease.

The chain has TRBV5-1 and TRBJ1-1; 9 bases are shared with TRBD1. The CDR3 has 17 amino acids. V lost 4 bases and J lost 1; bases outside the gene matches: 11. Germline V gene lookup returns CDR1 SGHRS and CDR2 YFSETQ. The CDR3 DNA is TGCGCCAGCAGCCGGGGACGGGACAGGGTAACGAACACTGAAGCTTTCTTT. It encodes CASSRGRDRVTNTEAFF.

This chain uses TRBV19 with TRBJ1-5; D is ambiguous. The germline V and J ends were trimmed by 6 bases and 1 base, with 16 bases remaining between them. Looked up from germline, CDR1 is LNHDA and CDR2 is SQIVND (reference sequence). The CDR3 sequence is 16 residues long. CDR3 sequence: CASSFGPLRSNQPQHF. The CDR3 nucleotides are TGTGCCAGTAGCTTTGGGCCCCTACGGAGCAATCAGCCCCAGCATTTT.

This chain joins TRBV4-2 and TRBJ2-2, with a possible D match to TRBD1 (5 bases). Trimming stripped 0 bases from V and 5 bases from J, with 13 bases between. Germline assignment: CDR1 LGHNA and CDR2 YNFKEQ. The CDR3 sequence is 16 residues long. For the CDR3, the DNA is TGTGCCAGCAGCCAAGATGAAGGGGTCAGAACCGGGGAGCTGTTTTTT. It translates to CASSQDEGVRTGELFF.

Details on this clone: The same CDR3 is also encoded by other DNA sequences in this sample. The chain recombines TRBV27 with TRBJ1-5; TRBD1 is a possible D gene (5 bases). Germline lookup yields CDR1 MNHEY and CDR2 SMNVEV (reference sequence). CDR3 length: 14 residues. Trimming took off 3 bases at V and 6 bases at J, with 12 bases between the two ends. The CDR3 spells CASSLGGVSQPQHF. The CDR3 DNA follows: TGTGCCAGCAGTTTGGGAGGGGTAAGTCAGCCCCAGCATTTT.

The genes are TRBV11-2 and TRBJ2-5, with TRBD2 identical over 7 bases. The germline CDR1 and CDR2 sequences are SGHAT and FQNNGV. V shed 1 base, J shed 5 bases, and the junction held 4 bases outside the gene matches. This CDR3 is 14 amino acids long. The CDR3 loop is CASSLALGGETQYF. The CDR3 nucleotides are TGTGCCAGCAGCTTAGCCCTCGGGGGGGAGACCCAGTACTTC.

This sequence joins TRBV7-9 and TRBJ1-2, with 7 bases matching TRBD1. The V and J ends lost 5 bases and 6 bases, in that order; junction bases with no gene match: 12. Germline V CDR1 and CDR2: SEHNR, FQNEAQ (reference sequence). The CDR3 loop spans 15 amino acids. For the CDR3, the DNA is TGTGCCAGCAGCACAGAGGGACAGAAAGGGAATGGCTACACCTTC. It yields the protein CASSTEGQKGNGYTF.

The chain carries TRBV6-5 and TRBJ1-3; 7 nucleotides agree with TRBD1. The germline V gene encodes CDR1 MNHEY and CDR2 SVGAGI. The CDR3 totals 14 residues. With 5 bases clipped from V and 5 bases from J, the junction kept 6 bases outside the gene matches. CDR3 residues: CASSQRQGRNTIYF. CDR3 nucleotide sequence: TGTGCCAGCAGTCAGAGACAGGGCCGAAACACCATATATTTT.

The chain recombines TRBV7-9 with TRBJ1-4; TRBD1 matches at 10 bases. Germline loops: CDR1 SEHNR, CDR2 FQNEAQ (reference sequence). CDR3 length equals 14 residues. Trimming took 5 bases from V and 7 from J; bases not matched to a gene: 4. The chain's CDR3 is CASSRTGGSEKLFF. In DNA form, the CDR3 reads TGTGCCAGCAGCAGGACAGGGGGGAGTGAAAAACTGTTTTTT.

This clone was picked up a small number of times. The V call is TRBV5-4, the J call TRBJ1-2; 9 nucleotides line up with TRBD1. The ends lost 0 bases at V and 5 bases at J; junction bases unmatched: 5. CDR1 and CDR2 (germline): SGHNT, YYREEE (reference sequence). The CDR3 spans 15 residues. CDR3 bases: TGTGCCAGCAGCTTGGCGGGACAGGGTGTATATGGCTACACCTTC. It is translated as CASSLAGQGVYGYTF.

The chain is built from TRBV6-2 or TRBV6-3 and TRBJ2-2; D possibly corresponds to TRBD1 (7 bases). The CDR3 sequence is 15 residues long. CDR1 and CDR2 (germline): MNHEY, SVGEGT. V gave up 2 bases and J gave up 10 bases, with 17 bases separating them. The CDR3, as DNA: TGTGCCAGCAGTTACCCGGGCAGGGGGGAGGTGGAGCTGTTTTTT. Translated, it gives CASSYPGRGEVELFF.

The chain uses TRBV14 and TRBJ2-2; D gene uncertain. There are 14 residues in the CDR3. V lost 1 base and J 6 bases, leaving 9 bases between the germline ends. Germline V gene data show CDR1 as SGHDN and CDR2 as FVKESK. In nucleotides, the CDR3 is TGTGCCAGCAGCCAAGTGGCACCCTCCGGGGAGCTGTTTTTT. Encoded protein: CASSQVAPSGELFF.

The chain is built from TRBV9 and TRBJ1-2; 8 nucleotides agree with TRBD1. CDR1 and CDR2 (germline): SGDLS, YYNGEE. This CDR3 spans 16 amino acids. The J segment lost 0 bases and the V segment lost 3 bases, leaving 7 bases of the junction unmatched. CDR3 sequence reads: CASSDEGQAANYGYTF. DNA of the CDR3: TGTGCCAGCAGCGACGAGGGACAGGCTGCTAACTATGGCTACACCTTC.

This clone was found once. The chain uses TRBV4-1 and TRBJ2-5; 13 bases are shared with TRBD2. Germline V gene data show CDR1 as MGHRA and CDR2 as YSYEKL. V was clipped by 4 bases and J by 1 base; unmatched bases: 3. This CDR3 comprises 16 residues. The CDR3 region is CASSLGLAGAQETQYF. The DNA for the CDR3 is TGCGCCAGCAGCCTAGGACTAGCGGGGGCCCAAGAGACCCAGTACTTC.

This rearrangement joins TRBV4-1 to TRBJ2-1; 14 bases match TRBD2. J gave up 11 bases and V 4 bases, and 10 bases lay outside the gene matches. CDR1 MGHRA and CDR2 YSYEKL come from the germline V gene. This CDR3 spans 16 amino acids. The CDR3 protein is CASSLGTSGSYGKQFF. CDR3 DNA: TGCGCCAGCAGCCTCGGGACTAGCGGGAGTTATGGTAAGCAGTTCTTC.

This chain uses TRBV7-2 with TRBJ2-4; 8 bases align to TRBD1. CDR3 length: 13 residues. Unmatched junction bases numbered 0, after V lost 3 bases and J lost 5 bases. Germline CDR1 is SGHTA and CDR2 is FQGNSA. DNA for the CDR3: TGTGCCAGCAGCTTGGACAGGGAAAACATTCAGTACTTC. Protein product: CASSLDRENIQYF.

The chain carries TRBV18 and TRBJ1-1; 8 bases align to TRBD1. The V gene's germline CDR1 is KGHSH and CDR2 LQKENI. This CDR3 is built from 15 residues. The V gene end was trimmed by 3 bases and the J gene end by 4 bases; junction bases not matched to a gene: 7. The CDR3 bases are TGTGCCAGCTCACCCTTGGACAGGGTGGGCACTGAAGCTTTCTTT. Its translation: CASSPLDRVGTEAFF.

The chain has TRBV21-1 and TRBJ1-2; TRBD1 was called by the table and not checked on the DNA. TRBV21-1 is a pseudogene segment. The length of the CDR3 is 15 residues. This CDR3 is CASSLETQGGYGYTF. CDR3 nucleotide sequence: TGTGCCAGCAGCCTCGAAACACAGGGGGGCTATGGCTACACCTTC.

The genes are TRBV9 and TRBJ2-3; 7 bases fit TRBD1. Germline trimming cut 0 bases from V and 1 base from J; bases unmatched to any gene: 2. From germline, CDR1 is SGDLS and CDR2 YYNGEE. This CDR3 is 15 amino acids long. CDR3 loop: CASSVVGTGTDTQYF. The DNA of the CDR3 is TGTGCCAGCAGCGTAGTCGGGACAGGCACAGATACGCAGTATTTT. Supplemented by reference TRBV9 and TRBJ2-3, the full variable domain reads DSGVTQTPKHLITATGQRVTLRCSPRSGDLSVYWYQQSLDQGLQFLIQYYNGEERAKGNILERFSAQQFPDLHSELNLSSLELGDSALYFCASSVVGTGTDTQYFGPGTRLTVL.